This T cell receptor beta chain came from a study of blood T cells in healthy people across ages. This clonotype was found many times. Primers used in a second PCR of about 7 to 12 cycles were a sample-barcoded 5' primer and a J-beta primer mix. TCRdb used MiXCR to reprocess the 5' RACE reads, holding one entry per CDR3 protein. The sample has roughly 680,000 distinct CDR3 sequences; over 40% are singletons. Trimming left V 6 bases short and J 0 bases short, with 14 bases between. There are 14 residues in the CDR3. CDR1 and CDR2 from the germline V gene are DFQATT and SNEGSKA (reference sequence). Every participating donor contributed about 10 milliliters of peripheral blood through a draw.

The receptor comes from a woman over 75 in good health. Sequenced sample: blood. V is TRBV20-1 and J is TRBJ1-1; D is unresolved. CDR3 in DNA: TGCAGTGCAAACCACCCCACAGTGAACACTGAAGCTTTCTTT. It translates to CSANHPTVNTEAFF.